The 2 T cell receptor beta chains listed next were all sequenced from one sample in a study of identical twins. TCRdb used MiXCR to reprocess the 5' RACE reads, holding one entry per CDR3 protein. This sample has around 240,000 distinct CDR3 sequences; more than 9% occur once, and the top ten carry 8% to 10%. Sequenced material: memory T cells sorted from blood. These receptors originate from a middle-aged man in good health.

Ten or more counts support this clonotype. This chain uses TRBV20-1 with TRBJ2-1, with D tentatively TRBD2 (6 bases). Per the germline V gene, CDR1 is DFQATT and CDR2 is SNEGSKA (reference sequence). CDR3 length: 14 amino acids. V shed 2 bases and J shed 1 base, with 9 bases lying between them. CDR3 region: CSARTGESYNEQFF. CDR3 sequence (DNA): TGCAGTGCTAGAACGGGGGAGTCCTACAATGAGCAGTTCTTC.

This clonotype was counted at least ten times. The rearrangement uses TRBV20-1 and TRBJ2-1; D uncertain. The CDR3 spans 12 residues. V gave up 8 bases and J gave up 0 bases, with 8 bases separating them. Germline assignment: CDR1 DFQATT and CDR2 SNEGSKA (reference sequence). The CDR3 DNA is TGCAGTACTTATAGCTCCTACAATGAGCAGTTCTTC. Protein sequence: CSTYSSYNEQFF.